The clone carrying this T cell receptor beta chain was seen a few times. At one of its ends the junction is not consistent with the germline gene, which may arise from a read error. CDR3 length equals 17 residues. Looked up from germline, CDR1 is LNHNV and CDR2 is YYDKDF (reference sequence). PCR employed 60 Vbeta and 13 Jbeta primers. Measured with immunoSEQ multiplex PCR; TCRdb has only the in-frame clones, and not every one. Altogether 200,000 to 300,000 clones are present, approximately 84% being singletons, with the ten largest covering approximately 2%. This sample is drawn from a study of cytomegalovirus exposure and HLA in healthy donors.

The chain recombines TRBV15 with TRBJ2-6; TRBD2 agrees at 7 bases. This TCR was recovered from a woman aged 40 to 50 in good health and CMV-seropositive. Sequenced sample: PBMCs. For the CDR3, the DNA is TGTGCCACCAGCAGAGATCGGGGGGAATCTGGGGCCAACGGCCTGACTTTC. Amino acid sequence: CATSRDRGESGANGLTF.